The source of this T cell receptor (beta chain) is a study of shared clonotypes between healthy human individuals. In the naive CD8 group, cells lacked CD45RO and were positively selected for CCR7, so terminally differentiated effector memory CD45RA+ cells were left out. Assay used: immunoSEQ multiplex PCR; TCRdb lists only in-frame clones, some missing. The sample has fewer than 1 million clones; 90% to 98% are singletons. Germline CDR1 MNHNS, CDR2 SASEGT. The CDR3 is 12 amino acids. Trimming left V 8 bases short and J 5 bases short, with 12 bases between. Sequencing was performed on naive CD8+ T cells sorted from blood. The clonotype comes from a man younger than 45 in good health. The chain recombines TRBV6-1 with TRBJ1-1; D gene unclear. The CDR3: CASLESVTEAFF. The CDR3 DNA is TGTGCCAGCCTTGAGTCAGTTACTGAAGCTTTCTTT.